These 30 T cell receptor beta chains were all obtained from the same sample, sequenced in a study of cytomegalovirus exposure and HLA in healthy donors. Use of 60 Vbeta and 13 Jbeta primers characterized the PCR. Some clones are missing from TCRdb's copy, which holds only in-frame ones; the method was immunoSEQ multiplex PCR. The sample holds fewer than 150,000 clones; around 80% are singletons and the top ten take 2.7%. The sample taken for sequencing was PBMCs. The receptors derive from a woman aged 40 to 55 in good health and CMV-seropositive.

The V and J genes are TRBV5-1 and TRBJ1-1; D perhaps matches TRBD1 (5 bases). The germline V and J ends were trimmed by 6 bases and 2 bases, with 8 bases remaining between them. This CDR3 is built from 12 residues. In germline, CDR1 is SGHRS, CDR2 YFSETQ. DNA for the CDR3: TGCGCCAGCAACCAGGGAAACACTGAAGCTTTCTTT. It is translated as CASNQGNTEAFF. Together with reference TRBV5-1 and TRBJ1-1, the CDR3 gives the full variable domain: KAGVTQTPRYLIKTRGQQVTLSCSPISGHRSVSWYQQTPGQGLQFLFEYFSETQRNKGNFPGRFSGRQFSNSRSEMNVSTLELGDSALYLCASNQGNTEAFFGQGTRLTVV.

The chain has TRBV7-9 and TRBJ2-3; 8 nucleotides line up with TRBD2. The CDR3 has 15 residues. Germline V gene lookup returns CDR1 SEHNR and CDR2 FQNEAQ (reference sequence). Germline trimming cut 8 bases from V and 1 base from J; bases unmatched to any gene: 8. CDR3 nucleotides: TGTGCCAGCGCCCCGGGGGGGCCGGGCACAGATACGCAGTATTTT. It is translated as CASAPGGPGTDTQYF.

The chain joins TRBV7-9 to TRBJ2-5, with a possible D match to TRBD1 (6 bases). CDR3 length: 15 residues. V was clipped by 2 bases and J by 1 base, with 11 bases between them. Germline CDR1 is SEHNR and CDR2 is FQNEAQ (reference sequence). The chain's CDR3 is CASSLTGYIQETQYF. CDR3 nucleotide sequence: TGTGCCAGCAGCTTAACAGGGTATATCCAAGAGACCCAGTACTTC.

The chain links TRBV15 to TRBJ2-3; TRBD2 matches at 7 bases. The V gene's germline CDR1 is LNHNV and CDR2 YYDKDF (reference sequence). This CDR3 contains 16 residues. V lost 0 bases, J lost 3 bases, and 6 bases stayed unmatched. The CDR3 sequence: CATSRDGASGTDTQYF. The DNA of the CDR3 is TGTGCCACCAGCAGAGATGGTGCTAGCGGTACAGATACGCAGTATTTT.

The chain uses TRBV5-6 and TRBJ2-1, with 9 bases identical to TRBD1. V gave up 4 bases and J gave up 8 bases; unmatched junction bases: 7. This CDR3 contains 14 residues. Germline loops: CDR1 SGHDT, CDR2 YYEEEE. Here the CDR3 reads CASSPGTGIHEQFF. The CDR3 DNA is TGTGCCAGCAGCCCCGGGACAGGGATCCATGAGCAGTTCTTC.

This clone turned up a few times. The V gene is TRBV6-5, the J gene TRBJ1-2; a weak D match, TRBD1 (6 bases). This CDR3 is 15 amino acids long. V was shortened by 2 bases and J by 3 bases, with 13 bases between the two germline ends. Germline CDR1 and CDR2: MNHEY and SVGAGI. The CDR3, as DNA: TGTGCCAGCAGTTACGGTCTACAGGGATACTATGGCTACACCTTC. This sequence encodes CASSYGLQGYYGYTF.

The chain has TRBV15 and TRBJ2-7; the D gene is possibly TRBD1 (6 bases). V dropped 2 bases and J dropped 3 bases, with 14 bases sitting between them. This CDR3 has 15 amino acids. Germline loops: CDR1 LNHNV, CDR2 YYDKDF (reference sequence). The CDR3 DNA reads as TGTGCCACCAGCAGACAATTAACAGGGAACTACGAGCAGTACTTC. Encoded protein: CATSRQLTGNYEQYF.

This clone was counted between two and nine times. V is TRBV28 and J is TRBJ2-7; perhaps TRBD2 as D (6 bases). The CDR3 is 13 residues long. Germline assignment: CDR1 MDHEN and CDR2 SYDVKM. V lost 6 bases and J 3 bases, leaving 12 bases between the germline ends. The CDR3 protein is CASSLGTDYEQYF. The CDR3 region has the DNA TGTGCCAGCAGCCTGGGGACTGACTACGAGCAGTACTTC.

The chain links TRBV29-1 to TRBJ2-5; D is perhaps TRBD1 (6 bases). Matching the DNA end better, TRBJ2-7 makes the J call doubtful. The CDR3 spans 11 residues. Germline CDR1 is SQVTM and CDR2 is ANQGSEA. CDR3 sequence reads: CSVGTAYEQYF. In nucleotides, the CDR3 is TGCAGCGTTGGGACAGCCTACGAGCAGTACTTC.

The V and J genes are TRBV30 and TRBJ1-1; 8 bases fit TRBD1. J was trimmed by 3 bases and V by 2 bases; bases with no gene match: 20. This CDR3 comprises 19 residues. Germline CDR1 is GTSNPN and CDR2 is SVGIG (reference sequence). The CDR3: CAWSKYRGQVLQADTEAFF. The CDR3 coding sequence is TGTGCCTGGAGTAAGTATAGGGGACAGGTCCTACAGGCTGACACTGAAGCTTTCTTT.

The chain is built from TRBV27 and TRBJ2-7; 10 positions agree with TRBD2. Germline V lookup: CDR1 MNHEY, CDR2 SMNVEV (reference sequence). J lost 3 bases, V lost 5 bases, and 16 bases had no gene match. The CDR3 runs 18 residues. This CDR3 reads CASSPRYERLAGRYEQYF. The CDR3 DNA reads TGTGCCAGCAGTCCCAGATACGAGAGACTAGCGGGCCGCTACGAGCAGTACTTC.

The chain recombines TRBV11-2 with TRBJ1-1; D remains ambiguous. Trimming left V 1 base short and J 0 bases short, with 3 bases between. The CDR3 runs to 13 residues. Germline CDR1 is SGHAT and CDR2 is FQNNGV. This chain's CDR3 is CASSLGVNTEAFF. CDR3 sequence (DNA): TGTGCCAGCAGCTTAGGCGTGAACACTGAAGCTTTCTTT.

The chain combines TRBV4-2 with TRBJ2-7; 9 bases fit TRBD2. The CDR3 covers 17 residues. Germline V lookup: CDR1 LGHNA, CDR2 YNFKEQ. Trimming at V came to 1 base and at J to 5 bases, leaving 12 bases not matched to a gene. Written as DNA, the CDR3 is TGTGCCAGCAGCCAAGCAACGGCGGGGGGGCTTGTGGACGAGCAGTACTTC. Translating gives CASSQATAGGLVDEQYF.

This chain joins TRBV10-1 and TRBJ1-4, with unresolved D. The CDR3 spans 14 residues. Looked up from germline, CDR1 is WNHNN and CDR2 is SYGVQD (reference sequence). Between the trimmed V and J ends, which lost 4 bases and 3 bases, there was a span of 9 bases. CDR3 protein: CASSGGTPNEKLFF. DNA of the CDR3: TGCGCCAGCAGTGGAGGCACCCCTAATGAAAAACTGTTTTTT.

The chain uses TRBV5-5 and TRBJ2-2; tentatively, D is TRBD1 (5 bases). The CDR3 consists of 13 residues. The V end lost 2 bases, the J end lost 6 bases, and 8 bases lay between the germline ends. In germline, CDR1 is SGHKS, CDR2 YYEKEE (reference sequence). As DNA, the CDR3 is TGTGCCAGCAGCTTCAGGGCCTCCGGGGAGCTGTTTTTT. This translates into CASSFRASGELFF.

The CDR3 is CASSIGPGNTEAFF. The DNA for the CDR3 is TGTGCCAGTAGTATCGGCCCGGGGAACACTGAAGCTTTCTTT. The V and J genes are TRBV19 and TRBJ1-1; D is unresolved. Germline values: CDR1 LNHDA, CDR2 SQIVND (reference sequence). The CDR3 consists of 14 residues. V lost 3 bases to trimming and J lost 1 base, with 9 bases between them.

The gene calls are TRBV13 and TRBJ2-1, with 11 bases that match TRBD2. The CDR3 has 18 amino acids. With V trimmed by 2 bases and J by 4 bases, 10 bases remained unmatched. CDR1 is PRHDT and CDR2 is FYEKMQ in the germline V gene (reference sequence). This CDR3 reads CASSLTVPLAGGYNEQFF. CDR3 sequence (DNA): TGTGCCAGCAGCTTAACCGTCCCCTTAGCGGGGGGGTACAATGAGCAGTTCTTC.

The rearrangement joins TRBV5-1 to TRBJ1-1; 8 nucleotides agree with TRBD1. The CDR3 extends over 16 amino acids. Germline V lookup: CDR1 SGHRS, CDR2 YFSETQ. V lost 2 bases to trimming and J lost 7 bases; unmatched junction nucleotides: 13. Here the CDR3 reads CASSFQGAQTRDEAFF. CDR3 nucleotide sequence: TGCGCCAGCAGCTTCCAGGGGGCCCAAACCCGAGATGAAGCTTTCTTT.

This clone was detected only a few times. The gene calls are TRBV2 and TRBJ2-5, with 12 bases identical to TRBD1. The CDR3 is made up of 15 amino acids. CDR1 is SNHLY and CDR2 is FYNNEI in the germline V gene. V trimming: 6 bases; J trimming: 4 bases; junction bases outside the gene matches: 6. In DNA, the CDR3 is TGTGCCAGCAGGCGGGACAGGGGGCATGTAGAGACCCAGTACTTC. Amino acid sequence: CASRRDRGHVETQYF.

The chain employs TRBV29-1 and TRBJ1-1; the match to TRBD1 covers 10 bases. Per the germline V gene, CDR1 is SQVTM and CDR2 is ANQGSEA. This CDR3 contains 13 residues. Here the CDR3 reads CSGQGEANTEAFF. CDR3 DNA sequence: TGCAGTGGACAGGGGGAAGCGAACACTGAAGCTTTCTTT.

The V gene is TRBV7-9, the J gene TRBJ2-1; 7 bases match TRBD2. V trimming: 7 bases; J trimming: 1 base; junction bases outside the gene matches: 13. The CDR3 has 17 amino acids. CDR1 is SEHNR, CDR2 FQNEAQ, per germline (reference sequence). The DNA of the CDR3 is TGTGCCAGCACCCCCCAGAGTAGCGGGTCTTCCTACAATGAGCAGTTCTTC. It is translated as CASTPQSSGSSYNEQFF. Supplemented by reference TRBV7-9 and TRBJ2-1, the full variable domain reads DTGVSQNPRHKITKRGQNVTFRCDPISEHNRLYWYRQTLGQGPEFLTYFQNEAQLEKSRLLSDRFSAERPKGSFSTLEIQRTEQGDSAMYLCASTPQSSGSSYNEQFFGPGTRLTVL.

This clone was found a few times. This chain connects TRBV4-3 to TRBJ2-3, with D possibly being TRBD2 (6 bases). Trimming pared 0 bases from V and 2 bases from J, leaving 12 bases between. The CDR3 consists of 16 residues. Germline V lookup: CDR1 LGHNA, CDR2 YSLEER. This CDR3 is CASSQDKRRATDTQYF. In nucleotides, the CDR3 is TGCGCCAGCAGCCAAGATAAGCGGAGGGCCACAGATACGCAGTATTTT.

This chain uses TRBV19 with TRBJ2-2, with D unclear. This CDR3 has 12 residues. Trimming left V 8 bases short and J 5 bases short, with 9 bases between. The germline gives CDR1 LNHDA, CDR2 SQIVND (reference sequence). The CDR3 protein is CASSGWTGELFF. Here the CDR3 DNA reads TGTGCCAGTTCCGGGTGGACCGGGGAGCTGTTTTTT.

The CDR3 sequence: CASSTTGGTSGRYTQYF. The CDR3, as DNA: TGTGCCAGCAGCACAACCGGCGGGACTAGCGGGAGGTATACGCAGTATTTT. The chain links TRBV7-9 to TRBJ2-3; 15 positions match TRBD2. The germline gives CDR1 SEHNR, CDR2 FQNEAQ (reference sequence). V shed 5 bases and J 7 bases; nucleotides not matched to a gene: 10. This CDR3 is built from 17 residues.

The chain joins TRBV5-4 to TRBJ2-2, with TRBD1 matching over 9 bases. Germline V gives CDR1 SGHNT, CDR2 YYREEE (reference sequence). The V segment lost 4 bases and the J segment 4 bases; nucleotides outside the gene matches: 8. The CDR3 has 16 residues. The CDR3 DNA sequence: TGTGCCAGCAGCGTGGGGGGACAGGGTGGCACCGGGGAGCTGTTTTTT. Amino acid sequence: CASSVGGQGGTGELFF.

Remarks on this clone: In the same sample, other DNA sequences code for this CDR3. The chain carries TRBV9 and TRBJ1-1, with 9 bases aligning to TRBD1. Trimming took 4 bases from V and 2 from J; bases not matched to a gene: 3. In germline, CDR1 is SGDLS, CDR2 YYNGEE. This CDR3 spans 14 amino acids. The CDR3 loop is CASSSGQGNTEAFF. CDR3 bases: TGTGCCAGCAGCTCGGGACAGGGAAACACTGAAGCTTTCTTT.

The genes are TRBV7-2 and TRBJ2-2, with 11 bases lining up with TRBD2. The CDR3 is 14 amino acids. Germline trimming cut 4 bases from V and 5 bases from J; bases unmatched to any gene: 0. Per germline, CDR1 SGHTA and CDR2 FQGNSA. CDR3 protein: CASSSSGGTGELFF. Here the CDR3 DNA reads TGTGCCAGCAGCTCTAGCGGGGGGACCGGGGAGCTGTTTTTT.

This chain joins TRBV6-5 and TRBJ2-7; a possible D gene is TRBD1 (5 bases). CDR3 length: 14 residues. From germline, CDR1 is MNHEY and CDR2 SVGAGI. Trimming cost V 0 bases and J 6 bases, with 12 bases left between them. The DNA for the CDR3 is TGTGCCAGCAGTTACTCAGGGGCCGCGTTCGAGCAGTACTTC. Encoded protein: CASSYSGAAFEQYF.

V usage is TRBV9 and J usage is TRBJ2-1, with 10 bases fitting TRBD2. The germline CDR1 and CDR2 sequences are SGDLS and YYNGEE. CDR3 length equals 15 residues. With 4 bases clipped from V and 2 bases from J, the junction kept 3 bases outside the gene matches. CDR3 amino acids: CASSPLAGAYNEQFF. CDR3 nucleotide sequence: TGTGCCAGCAGCCCCCTAGCGGGAGCCTACAATGAGCAGTTCTTC.

The chain links TRBV18 to TRBJ1-6; tentatively, D is TRBD1 (6 bases). In germline, CDR1 is KGHSH, CDR2 LQKENI. CDR3 length equals 14 residues. V lost 3 bases, J lost 9 bases, and 12 bases lay in between. The CDR3 DNA reads as TGTGCCAGCTCACCGGAAAGGGGGATTTCACCCCTCCACTTT. Its translation is CASSPERGISPLHF.